This record concerns one TCR beta chain sequence. Because it lacks the conserved phenylalanine or tryptophan at the end, this CDR3 is likely a read error. The data are from a study of blood T cells in healthy people across ages. A second roughly 7 to 12 cycle PCR used barcoded and J-beta primers. MiXCR, run by TCRdb on the 5' RACE reads, gives a single entry per CDR3 protein. The table shows about 720,000 distinct CDR3 sequences, with about a fifth occurring only once. CDR3 length: 15 amino acids. Trimming cost V 5 bases and J 8 bases, with 21 bases left between them. J is TRBJ1-2 and V is TRBV12-3 or TRBV12-4, with D unresolved. Source material: blood. The receptor's source is a man aged 70-80 years in good health. In DNA form, the CDR3 reads TGTGCCAGCAGTAAAGGCTCCGGGGTGGGTCGCGGCTACACCTCC. The encoded protein is CASSKGSGVGRGYTS.